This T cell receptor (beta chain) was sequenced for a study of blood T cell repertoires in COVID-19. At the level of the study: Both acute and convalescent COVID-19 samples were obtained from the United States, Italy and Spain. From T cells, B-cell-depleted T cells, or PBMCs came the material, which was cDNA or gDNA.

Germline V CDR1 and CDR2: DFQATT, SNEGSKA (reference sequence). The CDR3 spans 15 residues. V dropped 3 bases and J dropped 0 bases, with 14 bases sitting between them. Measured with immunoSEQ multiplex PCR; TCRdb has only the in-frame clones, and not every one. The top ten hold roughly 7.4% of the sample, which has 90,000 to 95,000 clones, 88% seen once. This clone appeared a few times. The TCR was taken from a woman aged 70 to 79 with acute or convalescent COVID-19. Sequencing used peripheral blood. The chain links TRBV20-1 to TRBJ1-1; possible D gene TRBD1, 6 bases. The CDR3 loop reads CSASGQGNMNTEAFF. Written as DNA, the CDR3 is TGCAGTGCTAGTGGGCAGGGGAACATGAACACTGAAGCTTTCTTT.